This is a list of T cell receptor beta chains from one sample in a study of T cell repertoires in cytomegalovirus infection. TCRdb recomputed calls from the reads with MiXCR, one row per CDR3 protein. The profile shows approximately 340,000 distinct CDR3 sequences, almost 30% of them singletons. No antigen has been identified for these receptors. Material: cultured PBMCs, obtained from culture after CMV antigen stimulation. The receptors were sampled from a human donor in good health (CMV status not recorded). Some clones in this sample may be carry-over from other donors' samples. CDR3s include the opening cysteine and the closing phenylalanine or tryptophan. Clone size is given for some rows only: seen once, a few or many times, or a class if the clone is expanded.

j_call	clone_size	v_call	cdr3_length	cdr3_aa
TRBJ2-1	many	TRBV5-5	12	CASSLVINEQFF
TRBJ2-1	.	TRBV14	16	CASSQDPGQSYNEQFF
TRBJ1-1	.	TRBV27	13	CASSGGGLTEAFF
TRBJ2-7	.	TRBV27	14	CASSLTSAAYEQYF
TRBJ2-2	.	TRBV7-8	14	CASSFSWSGGELFF
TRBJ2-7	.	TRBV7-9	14	CASSDTDISYEQYF
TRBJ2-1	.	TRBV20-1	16	CSARDLLGRAYNEQFF
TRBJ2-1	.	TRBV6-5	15	CASSFGQGQGNEQFF
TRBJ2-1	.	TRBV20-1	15	CSAFALAGEVHEQFF
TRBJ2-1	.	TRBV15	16	CATSRDPGGGFNEQFF
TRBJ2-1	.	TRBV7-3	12	CASSGGAGEQFF
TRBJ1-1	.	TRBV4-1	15	CASSQGDRGDTEAFF
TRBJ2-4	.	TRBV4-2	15	CASSQDWRAKNIQYF
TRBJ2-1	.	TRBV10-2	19	CASSESGAGTSGSMASEFF
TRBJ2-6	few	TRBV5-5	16	CASSRTAVAGANVLTF
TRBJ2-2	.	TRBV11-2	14	CASSSPTNTGELFF
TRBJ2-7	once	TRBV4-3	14	CASSQDGTGGEQYF
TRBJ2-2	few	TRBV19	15	CASKASGAGTGELFF
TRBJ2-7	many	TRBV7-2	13	CASSLTISYEQYF
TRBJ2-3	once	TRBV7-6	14	CASSLAQITDTQYF
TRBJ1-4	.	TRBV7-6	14	CASSLGTPSEKLFF
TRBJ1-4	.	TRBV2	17	CASSAGTGGATNEKLFF
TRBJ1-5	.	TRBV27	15	CASSFDPTADQPQHF
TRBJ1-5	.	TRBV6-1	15	CASSEKGGLNQPQHF
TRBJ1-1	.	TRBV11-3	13	CASSSSVISEAFF
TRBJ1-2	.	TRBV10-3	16	CAISESYRTTNYGYTF
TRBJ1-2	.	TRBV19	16	CASSISTGVKIYGYTF
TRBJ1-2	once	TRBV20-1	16	CSAPTNGQGINYGYTF
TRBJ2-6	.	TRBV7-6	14	CASSSRSGANVLTF
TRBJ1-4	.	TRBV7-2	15	CASSPGPSADEKLFF
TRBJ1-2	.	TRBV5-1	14	CASSLEIVRDGYTF
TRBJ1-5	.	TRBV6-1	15	CASSEGRQPNQPQHF
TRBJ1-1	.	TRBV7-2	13	CASSLNRDSEAFF
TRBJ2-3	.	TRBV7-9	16	CASSPDPGYSTDTQYF
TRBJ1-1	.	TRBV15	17	CATSRIQPGVLNTEAFF
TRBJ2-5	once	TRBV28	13	CASSRGTGAPKYF
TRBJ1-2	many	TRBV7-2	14	CASSLEQGNYGYTF
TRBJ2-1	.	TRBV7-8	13	CASSVLRYNEQFF
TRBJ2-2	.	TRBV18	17	CASSPILAGPNTGELFF
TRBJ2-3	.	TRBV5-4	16	CASSPNSGRDTDTQYF
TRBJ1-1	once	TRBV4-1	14	CASSRPGSSAEAFF
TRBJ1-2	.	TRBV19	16	CASSISGTGGNYGYTF
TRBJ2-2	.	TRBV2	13	CASSGVGTGELFF
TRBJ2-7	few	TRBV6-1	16	CASRTTSGRDSYEQYF
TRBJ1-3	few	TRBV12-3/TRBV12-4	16	CASSLGRGVSGNTIYF
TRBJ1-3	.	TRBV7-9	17	CASSKGSRQTSGNTIYF
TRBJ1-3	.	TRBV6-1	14	CASSEPLSGNTIYF
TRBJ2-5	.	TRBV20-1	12	CSAKRVRETQYF
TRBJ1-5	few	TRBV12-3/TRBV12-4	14	CASTLTGALGPQHF
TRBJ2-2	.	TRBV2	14	CASWPGGPTGELFF
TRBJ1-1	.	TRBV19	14	CASRSRTVKTEAFF